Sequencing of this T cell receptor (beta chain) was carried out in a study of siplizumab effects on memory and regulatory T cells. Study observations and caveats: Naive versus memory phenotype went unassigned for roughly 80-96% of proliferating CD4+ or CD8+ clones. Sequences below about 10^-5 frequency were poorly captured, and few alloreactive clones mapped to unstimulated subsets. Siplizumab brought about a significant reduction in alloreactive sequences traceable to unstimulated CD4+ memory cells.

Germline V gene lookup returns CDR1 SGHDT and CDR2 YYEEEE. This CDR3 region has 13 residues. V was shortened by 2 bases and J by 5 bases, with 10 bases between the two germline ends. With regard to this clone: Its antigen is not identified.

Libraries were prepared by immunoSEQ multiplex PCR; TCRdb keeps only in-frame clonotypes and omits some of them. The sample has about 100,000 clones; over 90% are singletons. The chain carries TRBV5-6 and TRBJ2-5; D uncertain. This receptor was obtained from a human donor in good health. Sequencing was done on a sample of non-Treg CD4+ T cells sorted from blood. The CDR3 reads CASSLVAFETQYF. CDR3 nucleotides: TGTGCCAGCAGCTTAGTAGCTTTCGAGACCCAGTACTTC.